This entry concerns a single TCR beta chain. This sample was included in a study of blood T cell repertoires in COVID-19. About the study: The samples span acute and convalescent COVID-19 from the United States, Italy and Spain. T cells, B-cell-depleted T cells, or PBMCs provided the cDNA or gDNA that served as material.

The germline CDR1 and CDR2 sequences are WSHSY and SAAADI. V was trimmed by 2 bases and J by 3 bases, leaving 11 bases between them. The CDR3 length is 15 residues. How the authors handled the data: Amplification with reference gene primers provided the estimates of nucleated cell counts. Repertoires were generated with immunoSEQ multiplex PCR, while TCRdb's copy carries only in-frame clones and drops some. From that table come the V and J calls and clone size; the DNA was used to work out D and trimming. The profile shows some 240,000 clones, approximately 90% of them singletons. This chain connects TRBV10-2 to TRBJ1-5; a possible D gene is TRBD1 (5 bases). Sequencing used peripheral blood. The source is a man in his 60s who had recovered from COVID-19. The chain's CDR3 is CASSERGGNNQPQHF. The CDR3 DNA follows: TGCGCCAGCAGTGAGCGGGGGGGAAACAATCAGCCCCAGCATTTT.